These 7 T cell receptor beta chains were sequenced from one sample in a study of OX40 agonist ivuxolimab in advanced cancers. Method: immunoSEQ multiplex PCR; TCRdb's copy keeps in-frame clones and lacks some. The sample has some 97,000 clones, around 87% seen once. This material consisted of CD4+ or CD8+ T cells sorted from blood, taken in a trial of the OX40 agonist ivuxolimab. These receptors were collected from an adult with an advanced solid tumor such as melanoma, head and neck, liver or kidney cancer.

V gene TRBV4-1 combines with J gene TRBJ2-3; tentatively, D is TRBD2 (5 bases). The V gene's germline CDR1 is MGHRA and CDR2 YSYEKL. The CDR3 sequence is 15 residues long. Trimming pared 0 bases from V and 1 base from J, leaving 8 bases between. The CDR3 nucleotides are TGCGCCAGCAGCCAAGACCCTAGCCGCACAGATACGCAGTATTTT. Its translation is CASSQDPSRTDTQYF.

This chain joins TRBV28 and TRBJ1-3; D not certain. There are 15 residues in the CDR3. V was pared by 1 base and J by 0 bases, with 7 bases between. Germline assignment: CDR1 MDHEN and CDR2 SYDVKM. CDR3 sequence: CASSLFGSSGNTIYF. The CDR3 DNA reads as TGTGCCAGCAGTTTATTTGGGAGCTCTGGAAACACCATATATTTT.

For this clone: At one end, the junction sequence differs from germline, possibly due to a read error. This chain joins TRBV2 and TRBJ2-3; D unclear. The CDR3 totals 14 residues. The germline V gene has CDR1 SNHLY and CDR2 FYNNEI. In DNA, the CDR3 is TGTGCCAGCAGGGAAGTGGCTAGCACAGATACGCAGTATTTT. It yields the protein CASREVASTDTQYF.

In this sample, this clone turned up once. The chain uses TRBV6-5 and TRBJ1-2; D is unresolved. Deletions cut 0 bases from V and 7 bases from J, with 15 bases between. Per the germline V gene, CDR1 is MNHEY and CDR2 is SVGAGI. This CDR3 has 15 amino acids. In DNA, the CDR3 is TGTGCCAGCAGTTACTCCCCACAAGGCTGGAGTGGCTACACCTTC. Protein sequence: CASSYSPQGWSGYTF.

V is TRBV7-3 and J is TRBJ2-2; D ambiguous. Per the germline V gene, CDR1 is SGHTA and CDR2 is FQGTGA. Trimming removed 1 base from V and 7 bases from J, with 22 bases in between. This CDR3 has 18 residues. This CDR3 is CASSLISSISLSSGELFF. CDR3 DNA sequence: TGTGCCAGCAGCTTAATTTCCAGTATCAGCTTGAGCAGCGGGGAGCTGTTTTTT.

In this sample, this clone turned up a few times. The chain links TRBV5-4 to TRBJ1-1, with D possibly being TRBD1 (5 bases). Trimming left V 5 bases short and J 0 bases short, with 11 bases between. From germline, CDR1 is SGHNT and CDR2 YYREEE (reference sequence). The CDR3 extends over 14 amino acids. CDR3 nucleotides: TGTGCCAGCAGGCAAGACAGTATGAACACTGAAGCTTTCTTT. Its protein is CASRQDSMNTEAFF.

The chain couples TRBV7-9 to TRBJ2-3, with D perhaps matching TRBD2 (5 bases). The CDR3 runs to 15 residues. V was pared by 6 bases and J by 6 bases, with 19 bases between. Germline CDR1 and CDR2: SEHNR and FQNEAQ (reference sequence). The CDR3 here is CASSFDPGGLDTQYF. The CDR3 region has the DNA TGTGCCAGCAGTTTCGACCCGGGCGGGTTGGATACGCAGTATTTT.